This TCR beta chain derives from a study of CD8 T cells in Susac syndrome. The study sequenced TCR beta in blood CD8+ and CD4+ T cells. TEMRA cells underwent FACS enrichment and CD8+ and CD4+ T cells underwent negative isolation. Reverse transcription of about 0.45 to 1 ug RNA was carried out with random hexamers. By means of immunoSEQ multiplex PCR, TCR beta CDR3 spanning 54 Vbeta and 13 Jbeta underwent amplification. TCRdb called the immunoSEQ multiplex PCR reads again in MiXCR, with one record for every CDR3 protein. Among about 120,000 distinct CDR3 sequences, around 92% were seen once, and the ten largest hold about 0.12%. The V and J ends lost 4 bases and 0 bases respectively, with 14 bases between them. CDR1 SGHDN and CDR2 FVKESK come from the germline V gene. The CDR3 spans 16 residues.

The receptor comes from a human donor in good health. The chain employs TRBV14 and TRBJ2-3; D is undetermined. Sample: CD8+ T cells from PBMCs. The CDR3 reads CASSPILGSSTDTQYF. CDR3 nucleotide sequence: TGTGCCAGCAGCCCGATCTTGGGATCAAGCACAGATACGCAGTATTTT.